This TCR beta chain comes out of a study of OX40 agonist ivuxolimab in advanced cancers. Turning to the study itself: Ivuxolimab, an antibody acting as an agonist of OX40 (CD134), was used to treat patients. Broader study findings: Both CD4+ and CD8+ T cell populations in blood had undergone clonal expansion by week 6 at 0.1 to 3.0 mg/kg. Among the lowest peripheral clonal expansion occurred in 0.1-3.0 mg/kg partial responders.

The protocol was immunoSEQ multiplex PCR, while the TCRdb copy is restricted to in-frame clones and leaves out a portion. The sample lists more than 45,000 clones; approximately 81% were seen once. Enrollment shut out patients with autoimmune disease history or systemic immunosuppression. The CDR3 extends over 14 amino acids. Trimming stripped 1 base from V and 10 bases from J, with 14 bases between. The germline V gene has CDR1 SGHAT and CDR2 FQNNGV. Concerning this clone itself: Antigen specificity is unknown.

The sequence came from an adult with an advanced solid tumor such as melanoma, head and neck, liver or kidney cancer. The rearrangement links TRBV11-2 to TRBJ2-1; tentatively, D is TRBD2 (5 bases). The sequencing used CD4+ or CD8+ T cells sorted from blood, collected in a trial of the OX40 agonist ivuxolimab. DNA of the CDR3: TGTGCCAGCAGCTTAGGCGGGCCGGACGCGGAGCAGTTCTTC. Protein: CASSLGGPDAEQFF.